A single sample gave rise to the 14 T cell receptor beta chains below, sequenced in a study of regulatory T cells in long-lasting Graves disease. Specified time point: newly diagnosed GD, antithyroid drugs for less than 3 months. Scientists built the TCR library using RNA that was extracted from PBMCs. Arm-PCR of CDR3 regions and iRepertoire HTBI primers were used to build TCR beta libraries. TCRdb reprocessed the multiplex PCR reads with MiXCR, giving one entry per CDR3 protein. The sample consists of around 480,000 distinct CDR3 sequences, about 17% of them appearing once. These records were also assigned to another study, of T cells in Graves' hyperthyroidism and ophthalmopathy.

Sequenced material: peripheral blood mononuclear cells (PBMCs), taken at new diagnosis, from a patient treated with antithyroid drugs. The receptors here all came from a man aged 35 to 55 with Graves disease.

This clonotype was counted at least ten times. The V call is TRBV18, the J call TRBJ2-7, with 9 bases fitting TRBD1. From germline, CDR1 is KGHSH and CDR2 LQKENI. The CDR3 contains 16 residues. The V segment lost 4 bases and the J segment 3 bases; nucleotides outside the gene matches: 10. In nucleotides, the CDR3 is TGTGCCAGCTCACGCCAGCTGACAGGGGGGAACTACGAGCAGTACTTC. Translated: CASSRQLTGGNYEQYF.

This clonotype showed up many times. CDR3 nucleotides: TGTGCCAGCAGTTCCGGACAGGGTAACTCCTACGAGCAGTACTTC. Translation: CASSSGQGNSYEQYF. This chain connects TRBV28 to TRBJ2-7; 8 bases align to TRBD1. Germline-derived CDR1 and CDR2 are MDHEN and SYDVKM. The V gene end was trimmed by 4 bases and the J gene end by 0 bases; junction bases not matched to a gene: 5. The CDR3 spans 15 residues.

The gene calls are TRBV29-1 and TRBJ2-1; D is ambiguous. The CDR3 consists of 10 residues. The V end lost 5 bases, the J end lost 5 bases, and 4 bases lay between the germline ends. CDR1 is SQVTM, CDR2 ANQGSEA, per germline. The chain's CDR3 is CSVMDNEQFF. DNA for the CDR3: TGCAGCGTTATGGACAATGAGCAGTTCTTC.

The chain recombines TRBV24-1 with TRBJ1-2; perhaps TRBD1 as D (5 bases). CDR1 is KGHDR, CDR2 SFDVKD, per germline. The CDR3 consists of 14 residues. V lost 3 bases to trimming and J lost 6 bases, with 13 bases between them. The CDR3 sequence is CATSDPGRTNGYTF. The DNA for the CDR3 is TGTGCCACCAGTGATCCAGGGAGGACGAATGGCTACACCTTC.

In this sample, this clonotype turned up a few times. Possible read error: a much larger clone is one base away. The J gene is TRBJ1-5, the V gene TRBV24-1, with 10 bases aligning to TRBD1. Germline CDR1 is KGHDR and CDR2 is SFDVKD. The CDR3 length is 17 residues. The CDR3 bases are TGTGCCAACGGGCGGGAGACAGGGGGCCTTAGCAATCAGCCCCGGCATTTT. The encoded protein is CANGRETGGLSNQPRHF.

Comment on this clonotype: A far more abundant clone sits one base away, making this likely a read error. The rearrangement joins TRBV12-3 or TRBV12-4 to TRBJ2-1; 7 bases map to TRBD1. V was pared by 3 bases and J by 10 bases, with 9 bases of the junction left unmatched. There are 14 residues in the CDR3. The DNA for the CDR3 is TGTGCCAGCAGTTTCCAGGGACAGTTCTACGAGCAGTTCTTC. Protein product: CASSFQGQFYEQFF.

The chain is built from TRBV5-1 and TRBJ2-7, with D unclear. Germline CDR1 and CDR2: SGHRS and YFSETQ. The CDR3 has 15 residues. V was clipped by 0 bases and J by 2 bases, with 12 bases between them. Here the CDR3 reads CASSLARSIPYEQYF. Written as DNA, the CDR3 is TGCGCCAGCAGCTTGGCCAGAAGTATCCCCTACGAGCAGTACTTC.

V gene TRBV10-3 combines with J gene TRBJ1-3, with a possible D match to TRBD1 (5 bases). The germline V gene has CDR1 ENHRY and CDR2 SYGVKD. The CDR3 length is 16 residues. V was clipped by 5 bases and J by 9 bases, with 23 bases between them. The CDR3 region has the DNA TGTGCCATCAGTTACTCGGCGACAGAACTTTTGGGCACCATATATTTT. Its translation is CAISYSATELLGTIYF.

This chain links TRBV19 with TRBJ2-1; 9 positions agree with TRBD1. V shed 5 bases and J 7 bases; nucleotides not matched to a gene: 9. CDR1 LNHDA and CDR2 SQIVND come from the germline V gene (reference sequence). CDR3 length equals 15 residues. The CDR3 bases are TGTGCCAGTAGTGATACAGGGGGCGGAGAGAATGAGCAGTTCTTC. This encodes CASSDTGGGENEQFF.

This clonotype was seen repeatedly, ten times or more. CDR3 coding DNA: TGTGCCAGCAGCCCCCCTTGGAGCGGGAGTAGAGATGAGCAGTTCTTC. Protein product: CASSPPWSGSRDEQFF. This chain uses TRBV3-1 with TRBJ2-1; 8 bases agree with TRBD2. CDR3 length: 16 residues. The germline V gene encodes CDR1 LGHDT and CDR2 YNNKEL (reference sequence). Losses at the gene ends were 4 bases for V and 8 bases for J; bases not matched to a gene: 13.

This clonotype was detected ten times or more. The CDR3 spells CASSGAERRYGYTF. The CDR3, as DNA: TGTGCCAGCAGTGGGGCGGAAAGAAGGTATGGCTACACCTTC. The V gene is TRBV28, the J gene TRBJ1-2; maybe TRBD1 (5 bases). CDR3 size: 14 residues. V lost 5 bases to trimming and J lost 5 bases, with 15 bases between them. Germline values: CDR1 MDHEN, CDR2 SYDVKM.

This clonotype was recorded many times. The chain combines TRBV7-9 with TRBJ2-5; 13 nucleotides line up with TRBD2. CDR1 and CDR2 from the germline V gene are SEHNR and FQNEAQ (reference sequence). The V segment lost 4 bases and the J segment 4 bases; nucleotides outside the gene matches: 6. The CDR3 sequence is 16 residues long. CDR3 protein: CASSYRLAGGGETQYF. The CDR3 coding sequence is TGTGCCAGCAGCTACCGACTAGCGGGAGGAGGAGAGACCCAGTACTTC.

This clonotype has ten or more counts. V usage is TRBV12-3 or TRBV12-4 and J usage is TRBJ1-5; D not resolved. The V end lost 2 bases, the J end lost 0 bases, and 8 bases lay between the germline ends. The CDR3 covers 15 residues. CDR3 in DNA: TGTGCCAGCAGTTTAATCGGAGCTAGCAATCAGCCCCAGCATTTT. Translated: CASSLIGASNQPQHF.

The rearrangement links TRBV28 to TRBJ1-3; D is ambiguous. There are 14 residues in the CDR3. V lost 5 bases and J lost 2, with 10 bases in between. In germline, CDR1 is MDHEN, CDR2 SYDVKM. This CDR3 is CASSGSGTGNTIYF. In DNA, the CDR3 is TGTGCCAGCAGTGGGAGTGGGACTGGAAACACCATATATTTT.